The 12 T cell receptor beta chains below were found in one sample sequenced in a study of identical twins. MiXCR, run by TCRdb on the 5' RACE reads, gives a single entry per CDR3 protein. The sample lists some 660,000 distinct CDR3 sequences; 8.5% to 9.5% were seen once. These data were likewise used in another study, on yellow fever vaccine responses in identical twins.

The source material was PBMCs. The receptors were sampled from a woman aged 18-30 years in good health.

This clonotype was counted ten times or more. This chain links TRBV11-2 with TRBJ2-3; maybe TRBD1 (6 bases). V lost 1 base and J 9 bases, leaving 8 bases between the germline ends. Germline V gives CDR1 SGHAT, CDR2 FQNNGV. This CDR3 has 12 amino acids. This CDR3 reads CASSLGDTTQYF. The DNA of the CDR3 is TGTGCCAGCAGCTTAGGGGACACGACGCAGTATTTT.

The chain uses TRBV20-1 and TRBJ2-7; weak D call: TRBD2 (5 bases). CDR3 length: 14 residues. V was pared by 2 bases and J by 2 bases, with 13 bases between. Germline CDR1 DFQATT, CDR2 SNEGSKA (reference sequence). The CDR3 bases are TGCAGTGCTAGACCCGACCGGAGGCCCTACGAGCAGTACTTC. Translated, it gives CSARPDRRPYEQYF.

This clonotype was recorded at least ten times. The chain is built from TRBV28 and TRBJ1-1; D call uncertain. Trimming took 6 bases from V and 1 from J, leaving 12 bases between them. Germline CDR1 reads MDHEN; CDR2 reads SYDVKM. CDR3 length equals 14 residues. Here the CDR3 reads CASSLDGKNTEAFF. Here the CDR3 DNA reads TGTGCCAGCAGCCTTGACGGGAAGAACACTGAAGCTTTCTTT.

This clonotype was seen more than once but under ten times. The V gene is TRBV2, the J gene TRBJ2-1; D unresolved. The CDR3 consists of 13 residues. Trimming took off 5 bases at V and 8 bases at J, with 13 bases between the two ends. Germline values: CDR1 SNHLY, CDR2 FYNNEI. CDR3 region: CASSLDRGYEQFF. CDR3 nucleotides: TGTGCCAGCAGTTTGGACCGCGGCTATGAGCAGTTCTTC. The full variable domain, rest sourced from reference TRBV2 and TRBJ2-1, is EPEVTQTPSHQVTQMGQEVILRCVPISNHLYFYWYRQILGQKVEFLVSFYNNEISEKSEIFDDQFSVERPDGSNFTLKIRSTKLEDSAMYFCASSLDRGYEQFFGPGTRLTVL.

The J gene is TRBJ2-1, the V gene TRBV6-1, with 11 bases fitting TRBD2. The germline CDR1 and CDR2 sequences are MNHNS and SASEGT. The V gene end was trimmed by 5 bases and the J gene end by 3 bases; junction bases not matched to a gene: 12. The CDR3 totals 18 residues. The CDR3 loop is CASSPGTSGSPDYNEQFF. The DNA for the CDR3 is TGTGCCAGCAGTCCCGGGACTAGCGGATCCCCAGACTACAATGAGCAGTTCTTC.

This clonotype showed up just a few times. V is TRBV7-2 and J is TRBJ2-1; D is perhaps TRBD2 (5 bases). Trimming cost V 5 bases and J 4 bases, with 21 bases left between them. The CDR3 contains 17 residues. Germline V lookup: CDR1 SGHTA, CDR2 FQGNSA. The DNA of the CDR3 is TGTGCCAGCAGCCTACGGAGTAGCGTGAGAACTTACAATGAGCAGTTCTTC. It translates to CASSLRSSVRTYNEQFF.

The chain links TRBV7-2 to TRBJ2-3; D is unresolved. Germline assignment: CDR1 SGHTA and CDR2 FQGNSA. CDR3 length equals 15 residues. V was pared by 1 base and J by 4 bases, with 12 bases between. The CDR3 coding sequence is TGTGCCAGCAGCTTAGAGGGTATTCCCCCAGATACGCAGTATTTT. Protein product: CASSLEGIPPDTQYF.

This sequence joins TRBV11-2 and TRBJ2-3; 13 bases agree with TRBD2. Germline CDR1 and CDR2: SGHAT and FQNNGV. CDR3 length equals 18 residues. Unmatched junction bases numbered 8, after V lost 5 bases and J lost 0 bases. Here the CDR3 reads CASSPGLAGVYSTDTQYF. The DNA of the CDR3 is TGTGCCAGCAGCCCAGGACTAGCGGGAGTGTATAGCACAGATACGCAGTATTTT. Combining the CDR3 with reference TRBV11-2 and TRBJ2-3 gives the whole variable domain EAGVAQSPRYKIIEKRQSVAFWCNPISGHATLYWYQQILGQGPKLLIQFQNNGVVDDSQLPKDRFSAERLKGVDSTLKIQPAKLEDSAVYLCASSPGLAGVYSTDTQYFGPGTRLTVL.

This sequence joins TRBV5-1 and TRBJ2-4, with D possibly matching TRBD2 (5 bases). Per germline, CDR1 SGHRS and CDR2 YFSETQ. The CDR3 is 16 residues long. Trimming removed 1 base at V and 8 bases at J, with 19 bases between. For the CDR3, the DNA is TGCGCCAGCAGCTTGCTTCCTGGGTTCGGGGAGTACATTCAGTACTTC. It is translated as CASSLLPGFGEYIQYF.

The J gene is TRBJ2-7, the V gene TRBV20-1; 7 bases are a match to TRBD2. Germline V CDR1 and CDR2: DFQATT, SNEGSKA (reference sequence). CDR3 length: 14 amino acids. V shed 1 base and J 2 bases; nucleotides not matched to a gene: 5. This chain's CDR3 is CSARVRDYPYEQYF. CDR3 nucleotides: TGCAGTGCTAGAGTCAGGGACTATCCCTACGAGCAGTACTTC.

The chain employs TRBV5-1 and TRBJ1-6, with D uncertain. The V end was cut by 2 bases, the J end by 8 bases, with 8 bases between. CDR1 is SGHRS and CDR2 is YFSETQ in the germline V gene. The CDR3 extends over 13 amino acids. The CDR3 DNA follows: TGCGCCAGCAGCTTTAACGGCGATTCACCCCTCCACTTT. Translated: CASSFNGDSPLHF. Using reference TRBV5-1 and TRBJ1-6 for the parts outside the CDR3, the full variable domain is KAGVTQTPRYLIKTRGQQVTLSCSPISGHRSVSWYQQTPGQGLQFLFEYFSETQRNKGNFPGRFSGRQFSNSRSEMNVSTLELGDSALYLCASSFNGDSPLHFGNGTRLTVT.

This clonotype has more than one count but fewer than ten. The rearrangement uses TRBV20-1 and TRBJ2-3; 12 bases are shared with TRBD2. J gave up 6 bases and V 1 base, and 2 bases lay outside the gene matches. The CDR3 runs to 14 residues. Germline CDR1 and CDR2: DFQATT and SNEGSKA (reference sequence). CDR3 DNA: TGCAGTGCTAGAGGGACTAGCGGGACCGATACGCAGTATTTT. It codes for CSARGTSGTDTQYF.